Listed below are T cell receptor beta chains from one sample, sequenced in a study of cytomegalovirus exposure and HLA in healthy donors. Assay: immunoSEQ multiplex PCR; the TCRdb copy retains only in-frame clones and omits some. This table holds under 150,000 clones, 70% to 90% found once. Material: PBMCs. All receptors derive from a woman aged 18-35 years in good health and CMV-seropositive. Both conserved end residues are trimmed from each CDR3.

TRBV7-7	ASSSQGTETQY
TRBV6-5	AAWTGTGPQH
TRBV9	ASSGGDSLHLSGEKLF
TRBV19	ASHGRLNTEAF
TRBV7-2	ASSLAQASGGARVTQY
TRBV7-7	AIEGALVPDSNQPQH
TRBV5-6	ASSLLQSYEQY
TRBV5-1	ASTAAGTHRGNEQF
TRBV4-2	ASSQPGTRNTEAF
TRBV5-1	ASSGGAFTDTQY
TRBV5-1	ASSSPAGPSTEAF
TRBV18	ASSPGHDTDTQY
TRBV19	ASSISLVGSGSPLH
TRBV30	AWATSGTDTQY
TRBV6-5	ASAYGGQLNTEAF
TRBV30	AWSLLSWRDEQY
TRBV6-1	ASSEAGTGIHEQY
TRBV5-1	ASSSESGGRASIYNEQF
TRBV5-5	ASRRGQGMYNEQF
TRBV9	ASSRGGEQY
TRBV27	ASSPRTGTSGGHEQF
TRBV19	AGRKGWNTEAF
TRBV27	ASSSMYQETQY
TRBV27	ASSFGGASTDTQY
TRBV27	ASSASASYGYT
TRBV10-2	ASRRLAGGADTQY
TRBV11-2	ASSLDLSREQF
TRBV7-2	ASSFAGDGYT
TRBV27	ASSLLLIGELF
TRBV28	ASSPPGSYNEQF
TRBV7-9	ASSLGPQGREAF
TRBV30	AWSNMGQPQH
TRBV28	ASSRWAGNEQF
TRBV4-2	ASSRDPKGGDTQY
TRBV4-1	ASSPLRTSGGLRYEQY
TRBV7-2	ASSTGTAQETQY
TRBV15	ATSRVEAGNWNTEAF
TRBV28	ASSLRLAGGY
TRBV2	ASSVNRPDTEAF
TRBV5-1	ASSPQWGPQETQY
TRBV6-5	ASSYSLGTDTQY
TRBV7-8	ASSRGLRTGGSLNTEAF
TRBV30	AWSYGLAGGGDTQY
TRBV9	ASSPTPGQGAWGTDTQY
TRBV28	ATGQGAAVPSYNEQF
TRBV5-6	ASSLRGIEKLF
TRBV7-2	ASNDSPGVSWANTIY